This entry features one T cell receptor beta chain sequence. The data are from a study of blood T cell repertoires in COVID-19. The protocol was immunoSEQ multiplex PCR, while the TCRdb copy is restricted to in-frame clones and leaves out a portion. Seen here are 220,000 or so clones, 80% observed once, and the top ten hold less than 7%. The TCR was taken from a woman between 70 and 85 years old with acute or convalescent COVID-19. Sample: peripheral blood.

The CDR3 here is CASSLAATGQGQGEQYF. For the CDR3, the DNA is TGCGCCAGCAGCTTGGCGGCAACTGGACAGGGACAAGGCGAGCAGTACTTC. This sequence joins TRBV5-1 and TRBJ2-7; 8 bases map to TRBD1. The germline V gene has CDR1 SGHRS and CDR2 YFSETQ. Trimming removed 0 bases from V and 6 bases from J; junction bases left unmatched: 14. The length of the CDR3 is 17 residues.